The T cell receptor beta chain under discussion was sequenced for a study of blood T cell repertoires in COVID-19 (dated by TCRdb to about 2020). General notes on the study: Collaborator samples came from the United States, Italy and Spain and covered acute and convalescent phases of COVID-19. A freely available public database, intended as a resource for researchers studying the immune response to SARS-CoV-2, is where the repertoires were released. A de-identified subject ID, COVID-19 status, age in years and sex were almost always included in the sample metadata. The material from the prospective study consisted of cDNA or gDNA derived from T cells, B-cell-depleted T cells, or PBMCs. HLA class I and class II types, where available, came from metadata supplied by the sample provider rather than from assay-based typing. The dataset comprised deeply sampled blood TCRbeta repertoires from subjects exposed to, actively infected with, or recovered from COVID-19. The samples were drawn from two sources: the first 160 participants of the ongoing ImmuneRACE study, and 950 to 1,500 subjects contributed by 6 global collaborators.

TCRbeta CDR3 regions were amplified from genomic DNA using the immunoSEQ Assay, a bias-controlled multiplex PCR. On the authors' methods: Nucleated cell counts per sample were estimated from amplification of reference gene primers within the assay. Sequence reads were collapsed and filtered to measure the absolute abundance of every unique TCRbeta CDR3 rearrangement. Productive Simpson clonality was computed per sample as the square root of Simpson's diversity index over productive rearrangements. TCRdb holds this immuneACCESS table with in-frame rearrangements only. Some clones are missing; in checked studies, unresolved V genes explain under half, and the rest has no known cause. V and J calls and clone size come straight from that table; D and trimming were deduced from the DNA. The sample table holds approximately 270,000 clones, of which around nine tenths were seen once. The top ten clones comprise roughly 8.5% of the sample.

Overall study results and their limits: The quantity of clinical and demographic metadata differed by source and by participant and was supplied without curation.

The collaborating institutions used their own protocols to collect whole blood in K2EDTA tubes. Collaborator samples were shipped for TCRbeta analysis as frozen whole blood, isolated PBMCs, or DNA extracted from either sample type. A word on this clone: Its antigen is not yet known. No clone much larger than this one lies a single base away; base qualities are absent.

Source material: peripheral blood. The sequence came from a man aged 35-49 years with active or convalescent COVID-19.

CDR3 protein: CASSTNGGADSPLHF. The DNA is as follows: TGTGCCAGCAGTACCAACGGGGGGGCGGATTCACCCCTCCACTTT. Recombination connected TRBV28 to TRBJ1-6; a tentative D match to TRBD1 spans 6 bases. V was cut back by 5 bases and J by 8 bases, leaving a gap of 16 bases between them. The CDR3 has 15 amino acids, counting the end cysteine and phenylalanine. Here the CDR3 DNA is all that survives: 45 bases in frame from base 1. The germline V gene sets CDR1 to MDHEN and CDR2 to SYDVKM.